A selection of T cell receptor beta chains follows, all from one sample in a study of T cells in localized non-small cell lung cancer. The data were produced by immunoSEQ multiplex PCR, yet TCRdb's version contains in-frame clones alone and is incomplete. The repertoire holds 41,000 or so clones, with approximately 91% as singletons. Material: peripheral blood, obtained before any cancer treatment. The receptor set was obtained from a female donor at least 60 years old with stage I squamous cell lung carcinoma. Each CDR3 is given with its conserved first and last residue. Each record gives: CDR3 DNA, CDR3 protein, V gene, clone size, D gene, J gene. A D gene is named only where the DNA matches it firmly. Expanded clones get a size class; other rows say once, few or many, or leave the size out.

DNA: TGCAGTGCTAGAAAGGGGCTCGAGCAGTACTTC
CDR3: CSARKGLEQYF
V: TRBV20-1
size: NA
D: NA
J: TRBJ2-7

DNA: TGTGCCAGTAGTATCATCGCAGGGCCCTCCTACGAGCAGTACTTC
CDR3: CASSIIAGPSYEQYF
V: TRBV19
size: NA
D: NA
J: TRBJ2-7

DNA: TGTGCCAGCAGCCGGGCAGGGAACCAAGAGACCCAGTACTTC
CDR3: CASSRAGNQETQYF
V: TRBV7-9
size: NA
D: NA
J: TRBJ2-5

DNA: TGTGCCACCAGCAGAGATTCGGTCTCTGGGGCCAACGTCCTGACTTTC
CDR3: CATSRDSVSGANVLTF
V: TRBV15
size: NA
D: NA
J: TRBJ2-6

DNA: TGTGCCAGCAGCTTAAGGCTAGCGGGAGGGCCGTATGGCTCCTACAATGAGCAGTTCTTC
CDR3: CASSLRLAGGPYGSYNEQFF
V: TRBV7-3
size: NA
D: TRBD2
J: TRBJ2-1

DNA: TGTGCCAGCAGCTCTCGCACAGGGGGCAGGGAGACCCAGTACTTC
CDR3: CASSSRTGGRETQYF
V: TRBV11-3
size: NA
D: TRBD1
J: TRBJ2-5

DNA: TGTGCCAGCAGTGAAGCTCAGACGGGGGAGCCCCAGCATTTT
CDR3: CASSEAQTGEPQHF
V: TRBV6-1
size: few
D: NA
J: TRBJ1-5

DNA: TGTGCCTGGAGTGTACAATCGTCCGGAGTTTTGAGAGGAGAGACCCAGTACTTC
CDR3: CAWSVQSSGVLRGETQYF
V: TRBV30
size: NA
D: NA
J: TRBJ2-5

DNA: TGTGCCAGCAGCTCGGGACAGGGGTTTAACATTCAGTACTTC
CDR3: CASSSGQGFNIQYF
V: TRBV5-8
size: NA
D: TRBD1
J: TRBJ2-4

DNA: TGTGCCAGCAGCTTGGGACTAGCGGGAAGCGAGCAGTACTTC
CDR3: CASSLGLAGSEQYF
V: TRBV7-2
size: NA
D: TRBD2
J: TRBJ2-7

DNA: TGCGCCAGCAGCTTCTTGGGGGGACAGAACACTGAAGCTTTCTTT
CDR3: CASSFLGGQNTEAFF
V: TRBV5-1
size: NA
D: NA
J: TRBJ1-1

DNA: TGTGCCAGCAGTCACGACTACGAGCAATACTTC
CDR3: CASSHDYEQYF
V: TRBV6-5
size: once
D: NA
J: TRBJ2-7

DNA: TGTGCCAGCAGCTTGGACAGGGGGCTTGTGAACATTCAGTACTTC
CDR3: CASSLDRGLVNIQYF
V: TRBV7-2
size: NA
D: TRBD1
J: TRBJ2-4

DNA: TGCGCCAGCAATCTATGGGGGCCTAGCACAGATACGCAGTATTTT
CDR3: CASNLWGPSTDTQYF
V: TRBV5-1
size: NA
D: NA
J: TRBJ2-3

DNA: TGCAGTGCTAGCGTCCGGTTTGAGCAGTTCTTC
CDR3: CSASVRFEQFF
V: TRBV20-1
size: NA
D: NA
J: TRBJ2-1

DNA: TGCAGTGCTGGAAACGACAATGAGCAGTTCTTC
CDR3: CSAGNDNEQFF
V: TRBV20-1
size: NA
D: NA
J: TRBJ2-1

DNA: TGTGCCACCTCGTCCACGGGGGGGGAACAGCCCCAGCATTTT
CDR3: CATSSTGGEQPQHF
V: TRBV19
size: NA
D: NA
J: TRBJ1-5

DNA: TGTGCCACCAGCAGGCGAACAGGACTAGCAGGCCTCAATGAGCAGTTCTTC
CDR3: CATSRRTGLAGLNEQFF
V: TRBV15
size: NA
D: TRBD2
J: TRBJ2-1

DNA: TGTGCCAGCAGTTCCGGGGGTACAAGGGACAAAAACATTCAGTACTTC
CDR3: CASSSGGTRDKNIQYF
V: TRBV6-5
size: NA
D: NA
J: TRBJ2-4

DNA: TGTGCCAGCAGTGAGGGCGGGAGGGCATACAATGAGCAGTTCTTC
CDR3: CASSEGGRAYNEQFF
V: TRBV6-4
size: once
D: TRBD2
J: TRBJ2-1

DNA: TGTGCCAGCAGCCTAGCGACAGGGGAGACCCAGTACTTC
CDR3: CASSLATGETQYF
V: TRBV7-6
size: NA
D: NA
J: TRBJ2-5

DNA: TGTGCCAGCAGCCCCTCCAGGACTAGCGGGTCCACAGATACGCAGTATTTT
CDR3: CASSPSRTSGSTDTQYF
V: TRBV7-8
size: NA
D: TRBD2
J: TRBJ2-3

DNA: TGTGCCAGCAGTCGACGGTCCTCCTACGAGCAGTACTTC
CDR3: CASSRRSSYEQYF
V: TRBV6-5
size: NA
D: NA
J: TRBJ2-7

DNA: TGTGCCACCAGCAGAGGGGGGATGGTGAACACTGAAGCTTTCTTT
CDR3: CATSRGGMVNTEAFF
V: TRBV15
size: NA
D: NA
J: TRBJ1-1

DNA: TGTGCCAGCAGCTCCGGACAGGGGAAGTACAATGAGCAGTTCTTC
CDR3: CASSSGQGKYNEQFF
V: TRBV7-9
size: NA
D: TRBD1
J: TRBJ2-1

DNA: TGTGCCAGCAGCCTACTTCCGGGAGGGTCAAGCACCGGGGAGCTGTTTTTT
CDR3: CASSLLPGGSSTGELFF
V: TRBV9
size: once
D: TRBD2
J: TRBJ2-2

DNA: TGTGCCAGCAGCTCGGACAGGGATCAGGAAGAAAAACTGTTTTTT
CDR3: CASSSDRDQEEKLFF
V: TRBV7-3
size: NA
D: TRBD1
J: TRBJ1-4

DNA: TGTGCCAGCAGCTTAGGGCGAGAGCAGTACTTC
CDR3: CASSLGREQYF
V: TRBV7-8
size: NA
D: NA
J: TRBJ2-7

DNA: TGTGCCAGCAGCTCGACGGGAGTCACTGAAGCTTTCTTT
CDR3: CASSSTGVTEAFF
V: TRBV11-1
size: NA
D: NA
J: TRBJ1-1

DNA: TGTGCCAGCTCCGAAGGACATGTGGATCAGCATTTT
CDR3: CASSEGHVDQHF
V: TRBV18
size: few
D: NA
J: TRBJ1-5

DNA: TGTGCCAGCTCCTCTAGCGGGAGTCAGAGTGAGCAGTTCTTC
CDR3: CASSSSGSQSEQFF
V: TRBV18
size: NA
D: TRBD2
J: TRBJ2-1

DNA: TGTGCCAGCAGCTTAGGAGGAGCCCAAGAGACCCAGTACTTC
CDR3: CASSLGGAQETQYF
V: TRBV7-2
size: NA
D: NA
J: TRBJ2-5

DNA: TGTGCCAGCAGCCGGGACGGTTCCAAAAACATTCAGTACTTC
CDR3: CASSRDGSKNIQYF
V: TRBV6-1
size: NA
D: NA
J: TRBJ2-4

DNA: TGTGCCATCAGCCAAACTAGCGGGAGGGACAATGAGCAGTTCTTC
CDR3: CAISQTSGRDNEQFF
V: TRBV10-3
size: NA
D: TRBD2
J: TRBJ2-1

DNA: TGTGCCAGCAGCTTCACTAGCGGGAGAACAGATACGCAGTATTTT
CDR3: CASSFTSGRTDTQYF
V: TRBV7-2
size: NA
D: TRBD2
J: TRBJ2-3

DNA: TGTGCCAGCAGCTTAGGAAATTTAGCGGAGACCCAGTACTTC
CDR3: CASSLGNLAETQYF
V: TRBV11-3
size: NA
D: NA
J: TRBJ2-5

DNA: TGTGCCAGCAGCTTCGCGGAAGCTACAGATACGCAGTATTTT
CDR3: CASSFAEATDTQYF
V: TRBV5-6
size: NA
D: NA
J: TRBJ2-3

DNA: TGTGCCAGCTCACAAACTAGCACAGATACGCAGTATTTT
CDR3: CASSQTSTDTQYF
V: TRBV18
size: NA
D: NA
J: TRBJ2-3

DNA: TGTGCCAGCAGGGGGGGGGCTAGTTCTCGTGAGCAGTACTTC
CDR3: CASRGGASSREQYF
V: TRBV28
size: once
D: NA
J: TRBJ2-7

DNA: TGCGCCAGCAGCTTGGCCGCCAGGGGGCGTGGGGAGACCCAGTACTTC
CDR3: CASSLAARGRGETQYF
V: TRBV5-1
size: once
D: TRBD1
J: TRBJ2-5

DNA: TGTGCCACCAGCAGAGGGCAGGGGGCAGGTGAATATGGCTACACCTTC
CDR3: CATSRGQGAGEYGYTF
V: TRBV15
size: NA
D: TRBD1
J: TRBJ1-2

DNA: TGCAGCGTTGAAGTAGGGGGCAGAGGCAATCAGCCCCAGCATTTT
CDR3: CSVEVGGRGNQPQHF
V: TRBV29-1
size: NA
D: TRBD1
J: TRBJ1-5

DNA: TGTGCCAGCATTCTCCAGGGAGGGGGTGAGCAGTTCTTC
CDR3: CASILQGGGEQFF
V: TRBV6-6
size: NA
D: NA
J: TRBJ2-1

DNA: TGTGCCAGCACCAACCAGCGTAGCGGACGGGAGCAGTTCTTC
CDR3: CASTNQRSGREQFF
V: TRBV7-9
size: NA
D: NA
J: TRBJ2-1

DNA: TGCAGTGCTAGGACGCGGCAGACCCAGTACTTC
CDR3: CSARTRQTQYF
V: TRBV20-1
size: NA
D: NA
J: TRBJ2-5

DNA: TGCGCCAGCAGCCAAGATCCCCCCCCGGGGGGCTATGGCTACACCTTC
CDR3: CASSQDPPPGGYGYTF
V: TRBV4-3
size: NA
D: NA
J: TRBJ1-2

DNA: TGTGCCAGCAGCCGGGGGAACTCCCTTTTATACAATGAGCAGTTCTTC
CDR3: CASSRGNSLLYNEQFF
V: TRBV14
size: NA
D: NA
J: TRBJ2-1

DNA: TGTGCCAGTCGTCCCCGGCTAACTAATGAAAAACTGTTTTTT
CDR3: CASRPRLTNEKLFF
V: TRBV19
size: NA
D: NA
J: TRBJ1-4

DNA: TGTGCCAGCAGCGTAAAATCGGGACCCTATGGCTACACCTTC
CDR3: CASSVKSGPYGYTF
V: TRBV9
size: once
D: NA
J: TRBJ1-2

DNA: TGTGCCACCTCAGCCGGGGCTCAGAAGGGTGGCAATCAGCCCCAGCATTTT
CDR3: CATSAGAQKGGNQPQHF
V: TRBV27
size: NA
D: NA
J: TRBJ1-5

DNA: TGTGCCAGCAGCTTAGATCGACAGAACTATGGCTACACCTTC
CDR3: CASSLDRQNYGYTF
V: TRBV7-2
size: few
D: NA
J: TRBJ1-2

DNA: TGTGCCTGGGCCCCCACGTTACTAGCGGGGGGCTCGAAGAACATTCAGTACTTC
CDR3: CAWAPTLLAGGSKNIQYF
V: TRBV30
size: NA
D: TRBD2
J: TRBJ2-4

DNA: TGCAGCGTTGAAGACCCAGGGGATGGCTACACCTTC
CDR3: CSVEDPGDGYTF
V: TRBV29-1
size: NA
D: NA
J: TRBJ1-2

DNA: TGTGCCAGCAAGGGGGAGCGGGGACAGGGTAACTATGGCTACACCTTC
CDR3: CASKGERGQGNYGYTF
V: TRBV2
size: once
D: TRBD1
J: TRBJ1-2

DNA: TGTGCCAGCAGTTACTCAGGTGGCACCATATATTTT
CDR3: CASSYSGGTIYF
V: TRBV6-5
size: NA
D: NA
J: TRBJ1-3